A single sample gave rise to the 16 T cell receptor beta chains below, sequenced in a study of identical twins. TCRdb called the 5' RACE reads again in MiXCR, with one record for every CDR3 protein. The sample yields 500,000 to 650,000 distinct CDR3 sequences, about a fifth seen once. These data were also filed under a second study, of yellow fever vaccine responses in identical twins.

Material for sequencing was CD4+ T cells sorted from blood. These receptor sequences come from a woman aged 18-35 years in good health.

This chain uses TRBV20-1 with TRBJ2-4, with TRBD1 identical over 9 bases. Trimming at V came to 4 bases and at J to 1 base, leaving 8 bases not matched to a gene. The germline V gene has CDR1 DFQATT and CDR2 SNEGSKA (reference sequence). This CDR3 has 16 residues. The CDR3 protein is CSATRDRDGAKNIQYF. The CDR3, as DNA: TGCAGTGCTACCCGGGACAGGGATGGGGCCAAAAACATTCAGTACTTC.

The V call is TRBV5-4, the J call TRBJ2-5, with TRBD2 identical over 13 bases. The J segment lost 1 base and the V segment lost 0 bases, leaving 9 bases of the junction unmatched. The CDR3 spans 19 residues. Germline values: CDR1 SGHNT, CDR2 YYREEE (reference sequence). The CDR3 region is CASSLVSGLAGTTQETQYF. The CDR3 nucleotides are TGTGCCAGCAGCTTGGTGTCGGGACTAGCGGGGACGACCCAAGAGACCCAGTACTTC.

In this sample, this clonotype turned up a few times. The chain carries TRBV2 and TRBJ2-1, with D tentatively TRBD2 (5 bases). Germline V lookup: CDR1 SNHLY, CDR2 FYNNEI. This CDR3 is 16 amino acids long. The germline V and J ends were trimmed by 11 bases and 0 bases, with 20 bases remaining between them. This CDR3 is CALNGRAMSSYNEQFF. DNA for the CDR3: TGTGCCCTCAATGGGAGAGCCATGAGCTCCTACAATGAGCAGTTCTTC.

The J gene is TRBJ2-1, the V gene TRBV12-3 or TRBV12-4; TRBD2 agrees at 10 bases. The CDR3 loop spans 15 amino acids. V shed 3 bases and J 7 bases; nucleotides not matched to a gene: 6. The CDR3 bases are TGTGCCAGCAGTTTCATGGCTAGCGGGAGTAATGAGCAGTTCTTC. Protein sequence: CASSFMASGSNEQFF.

The rearrangement uses TRBV4-1 and TRBJ1-1; D uncertain. The CDR3 covers 14 residues. Per the germline V gene, CDR1 is MGHRA and CDR2 is YSYEKL. Trimming left V 3 bases short and J 2 bases short, with 10 bases between. CDR3 sequence (DNA): TGCGCCAGCAGCCATGGGGAGATAAACACTGAAGCTTTCTTT. Residues: CASSHGEINTEAFF.

There are a few counts of this clonotype. The chain combines TRBV7-9 with TRBJ2-3, with a weak D call TRBD1 (5 bases). Trimming cost V 5 bases and J 2 bases, with 11 bases left between them. Germline CDR1 is SEHNR and CDR2 is FQNEAQ (reference sequence). The CDR3 consists of 14 residues. The CDR3 spells CASSRQQATDTQYF. The DNA for the CDR3 is TGTGCCAGCAGCCGACAACAGGCCACAGATACGCAGTATTTT. The full variable domain, completed using reference TRBV7-9 and TRBJ2-3, is DTGVSQNPRHKITKRGQNVTFRCDPISEHNRLYWYRQTLGQGPEFLTYFQNEAQLEKSRLLSDRFSAERPKGSFSTLEIQRTEQGDSAMYLCASSRQQATDTQYFGPGTRLTVL.

A word on this clonotype: At one of its ends the junction is not consistent with the germline gene, which may arise from a read error. This sequence joins TRBV12-3 or TRBV12-4 and TRBJ2-3; D perhaps matches TRBD2 (6 bases). This CDR3 comprises 13 residues. The CDR3 protein is CASSLLTGDSFTF. The CDR3 nucleotides read TGTGCCAGCAGTCTCCTCACGGGAGACTCTTTTACGTTT.

The chain combines TRBV12-3 or TRBV12-4 with TRBJ2-2; 9 nucleotides agree with TRBD1. CDR3 length: 14 amino acids. Trimming cost V 4 bases and J 7 bases; bases outside gene matches: 4. CDR3 residues: CASSSTGGSGELFF. The DNA for the CDR3 is TGTGCCAGCAGTTCCACAGGGGGCAGCGGGGAGCTGTTTTTT.

This clonotype was seen a single time. The V gene is TRBV29-1, the J gene TRBJ1-1, with D possibly TRBD1 on 5 matching bases. Germline-derived CDR1 and CDR2 are SQVTM and ANQGSEA. With 7 bases removed from V and 0 bases from J, the gap between germline ends came to 12 bases. This CDR3 is 13 amino acids long. CDR3 sequence (DNA): TGCAGCGCCGGACAACCCTTGAACACTGAAGCTTTCTTT. It translates to CSAGQPLNTEAFF.

This clonotype showed up many times. V gene TRBV29-1 combines with J gene TRBJ2-1; 8 nucleotides match TRBD2. The germline V gene has CDR1 SQVTM and CDR2 ANQGSEA. J gave up 6 bases and V 3 bases, and 7 bases lay outside the gene matches. The CDR3 loop spans 14 amino acids. CDR3 amino acids: CSVELAGSINEQFF. CDR3 nucleotide sequence: TGCAGCGTTGAGTTAGCGGGGTCTATCAATGAGCAGTTCTTC.

This chain joins TRBV20-1 and TRBJ2-1; the match to TRBD2 covers 11 bases. The V gene end was trimmed by 6 bases and the J gene end by 4 bases; junction bases not matched to a gene: 8. Germline V gives CDR1 DFQATT, CDR2 SNEGSKA (reference sequence). The CDR3 sequence is 15 residues long. The CDR3 loop reads CSAKGTSGGYNEQFF. Here the CDR3 DNA reads TGCAGTGCCAAGGGAACTAGCGGGGGATACAATGAGCAGTTCTTC.

V gene TRBV12-3 or TRBV12-4 combines with J gene TRBJ2-2, with 12 bases lining up with TRBD2. V shed 6 bases, J shed 6 bases, and the junction held 2 bases outside the gene matches. The CDR3 is 14 residues long. DNA for the CDR3: TGTGCCAGCAGAAGACTAGCGGGAGCCGGGGAGCTGTTTTTT. Protein: CASRRLAGAGELFF.

This clonotype was found a few times. The CDR3 DNA reads TGTGCCACCAGTGAGAATACAGGGATAGATGAGCAGTTCTTC. Protein sequence: CATSENTGIDEQFF. The chain employs TRBV24-1 and TRBJ2-1; tentatively, D is TRBD1 (6 bases). The CDR3 consists of 14 residues. V lost 4 bases to trimming and J lost 8 bases, with 14 bases between them. The germline CDR1 and CDR2 sequences are KGHDR and SFDVKD.

This chain uses TRBV27 with TRBJ2-1; 11 bases map to TRBD2. The J segment lost 4 bases and the V segment lost 6 bases, leaving 2 bases of the junction unmatched. Germline loops: CDR1 MNHEY, CDR2 SMNVEV (reference sequence). This CDR3 region has 14 residues. The CDR3, as DNA: TGTGCCAGCAGGGGACTAGCGGAATACAATGAGCAGTTCTTC. This translates into CASRGLAEYNEQFF.

The chain combines TRBV10-1 with TRBJ2-5; 7 positions match TRBD2. The CDR3 totals 15 residues. CDR1 is WNHNN and CDR2 is SYGVQD in the germline V gene (reference sequence). The trim removed 2 bases at V and 2 bases at J, leaving 5 bases unmatched. DNA for the CDR3: TGCGCCAGCAGTGAGGTTTCTAGCGGTCAAGAGACCCAGTACTTC. Translated: CASSEVSSGQETQYF.

The chain couples TRBV10-2 to TRBJ2-5; tentative D call: TRBD1 (6 bases). The CDR3 has 16 residues. V was shortened by 6 bases and J by 4 bases, with 21 bases between the two germline ends. From germline, CDR1 is WSHSY and CDR2 SAAADI. DNA of the CDR3: TGCGCCAGCAGGGGTACAGGGCTTCGTGTGGGAGAGACCCAGTACTTC. It encodes CASRGTGLRVGETQYF.